This record concerns one TCR beta chain sequence. No cognate antigen has been identified for it. There are no base qualities to consult, and no much larger clone falls within one base. The V end gives up 0 bases and the J end 7 bases, leaving 10 bases in the junction not matched to a gene. The germline V gene supplies CDR1 MNHEY and CDR2 SVGAGI. Measured from the cysteine to the phenylalanine, the CDR3 is 16 residues long. Just the 48-base CDR3 DNA is kept, in frame starting at base 1. The collaborating institutions used their own protocols to collect whole blood in K2EDTA tubes. For TCRbeta analysis, collaborators shipped samples in one of three forms: frozen whole blood, isolated PBMCs, or DNA extracted from either of those sample types. This sample is part of a study of blood T cell repertoires in COVID-19 (dated by TCRdb to about 2020). Study-level background: The collaborator samples originated in the United States, Italy and Spain and spanned the acute and convalescent phases of COVID-19. The sample metadata nearly always contained a de-identified subject ID, COVID-19 status, age in years and sex. Subjects who had been exposed to COVID-19, were actively infected with it, or had recovered from it provided the deeply sampled blood TCRbeta repertoires that made up the dataset. The samples were drawn from the first 160 participants of the ongoing ImmuneRACE study and from under 1,500 subjects provided by 6 global collaborators. The material from the prospective study consisted of cDNA or gDNA derived from T cells, B-cell-depleted T cells, or PBMCs. The repertoires were released in a freely available public database meant as a resource for research on the immune response to SARS-CoV-2. Where HLA class I and class II types were available, the types were taken from metadata supplied by the sample provider, not from assay-based typing. Overall results and qualifications from the work: Clinical and demographic metadata were provided uncurated, with the amount varying by source and participant.

TCRbeta CDR3 regions were amplified from genomic DNA using the immunoSEQ Assay, a bias-controlled multiplex PCR. Per the source publication's procedure: The number of nucleated cells in each sample was estimated by amplification of reference gene primers within the assay. Sequence reads were collapsed and filtered to measure the absolute abundance of every unique TCRbeta CDR3 rearrangement. Productive Simpson clonality was computed per sample as the square root of Simpson's diversity index over productive rearrangements. TCRdb obtained this table from immuneACCESS and retained in-frame rearrangements with V and J assigned. These tables miss some clones; where compared with another copy, unresolved V genes account for less than half of the shortfall, and the remainder is unexplained. V and J calls and clone size are copied from that table; D and trimming were computed from the DNA. The sample profile shows about 110,000 clones; roughly 84% of them were found once. The ten largest clonotypes hold roughly 1.5% of the sample.

The rearrangement joined TRBV6-5 to TRBJ2-7, with 9 bases matching TRBD2. This TCR was sampled from a man in his forties with acute or convalescent COVID-19. The sample was peripheral blood. The sequenced DNA is TGTGCCAGCAGTTACTCAACTAGCGGGCTCTCGCGGGAGCAGTACTTC. It encodes CASSYSTSGLSREQYF.